The present entry profiles one TCR beta chain with its context. Profiled with immunoSEQ multiplex PCR; TCRdb holds only in-frame clones, not every one. The repertoire holds 85,000 to 95,000 clones, with about 88% as singletons. The sample belongs to a study of control samples from healthy donors and cancer patients. V lost 4 bases, J lost 3 bases, and 2 bases stayed unmatched. The CDR3 spans 13 residues. Germline CDR1 SGHDN, CDR2 FVKESK. This TCR came from an older woman in good health. The sample consisted of blood. The chain couples TRBV14 to TRBJ2-7, with 8 positions matching TRBD2. CDR3 sequence reads: CASSLRGGYEQYF. DNA of the CDR3: TGTGCCAGCAGCCTCCGGGGGGGCTACGAGCAGTACTTC.